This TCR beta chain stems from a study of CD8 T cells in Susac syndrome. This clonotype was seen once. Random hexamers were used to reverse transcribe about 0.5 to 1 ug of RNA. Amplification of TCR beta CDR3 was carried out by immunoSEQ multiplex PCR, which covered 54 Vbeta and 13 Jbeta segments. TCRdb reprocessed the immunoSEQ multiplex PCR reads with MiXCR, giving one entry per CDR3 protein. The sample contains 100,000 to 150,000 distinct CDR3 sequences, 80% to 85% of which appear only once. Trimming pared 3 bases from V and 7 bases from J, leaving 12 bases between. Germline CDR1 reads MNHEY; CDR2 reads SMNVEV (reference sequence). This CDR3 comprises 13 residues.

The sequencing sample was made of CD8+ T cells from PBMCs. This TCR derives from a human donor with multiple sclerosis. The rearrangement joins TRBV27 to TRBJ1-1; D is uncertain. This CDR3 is CASSFSPGSEAFF. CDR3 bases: TGTGCCAGCAGTTTCTCCCCGGGGAGTGAAGCTTTCTTT.